Below are 24 T cell receptor beta chains sequenced from a single sample in a study of blood T cell repertoires in COVID-19. The assay was immunoSEQ multiplex PCR, and TCRdb's table has in-frame clones only and misses some. The sample yields 70,000 or so clones, roughly 74% seen once. The specimen sequenced was peripheral blood. These receptors originate from a human donor in a cohort sampled during active COVID-19.

Worth noting for this clone: The same CDR3 also results from other DNA sequences found in this sample. The chain is built from TRBV5-1 and TRBJ2-5; TRBD1 agrees at 9 bases. CDR1 and CDR2 (germline): SGHRS, YFSETQ. Germline trimming cut 5 bases from V and 1 base from J; bases unmatched to any gene: 3. CDR3 length equals 14 residues. The CDR3, as DNA: TGCGCCAGCAGTTCGACAGGGGGCCAAGAGACCCAGTACTTC. As protein: CASSSTGGQETQYF.

The rearrangement uses TRBV2 and TRBJ1-1; TRBD1 might be the D (6 bases). The V end was cut by 3 bases, the J end by 6 bases, with 11 bases between. The CDR3 covers 13 residues. Germline loops: CDR1 SNHLY, CDR2 FYNNEI. The CDR3 DNA reads TGTGCCAGCAGTGACCTCAGGGGCGCTGAAGCTTTCTTT. This codes for CASSDLRGAEAFF. Looking up the rest from reference TRBV2 and TRBJ1-1 gives the full variable domain: EPEVTQTPSHQVTQMGQEVILRCVPISNHLYFYWYRQILGQKVEFLVSFYNNEISEKSEIFDDQFSVERPDGSNFTLKIRSTKLEDSAMYFCASSDLRGAEAFFGQGTRLTVV.

The chain employs TRBV3-1 (or the pseudogene TRBV3-2) and TRBJ1-2; 7 bases line up with TRBD1. There are 13 residues in the CDR3. The germline CDR1 and CDR2 sequences are LGHDT and YNNKEL (reference sequence). The junction had 6 bases not matched to a gene; V was cut back by 3 bases and J by 8 bases. Written as DNA, the CDR3 is TGTGCCAGCAGCCAGCCAACAGGGGTCGGCTACACCTTC. It translates to CASSQPTGVGYTF.

The chain links TRBV11-1 to TRBJ1-6; weak D call: TRBD1 (5 bases). The CDR3 is 16 residues long. V dropped 4 bases and J dropped 8 bases, with 18 bases sitting between them. The germline CDR1 and CDR2 sequences are SGHAT and FQDESV (reference sequence). CDR3 in amino acids: CASSSGLGIIDSPLHF. The CDR3 region has the DNA TGTGCCAGCAGCTCGGGACTCGGTATTATTGATTCACCCCTCCACTTT.

The chain joins TRBV2 to TRBJ1-1; TRBD1 agrees at 7 bases. This CDR3 is 15 amino acids long. Germline CDR1 and CDR2: SNHLY and FYNNEI. Trimming removed 5 bases from V and 6 bases from J; junction bases left unmatched: 12. CDR3 amino acids: CASSPTQGMSAEAFF. The CDR3 bases are TGTGCCAGCAGTCCTACACAGGGGATGAGCGCTGAAGCTTTCTTT.

This rearrangement joins TRBV5-8 to TRBJ2-7; D is possibly TRBD1 (6 bases). V lost 0 bases and J lost 1, with 11 bases in between. The CDR3 totals 15 residues. Germline CDR1 and CDR2: SGHTS and YDEGEE. The CDR3 DNA is TGTGCCAGCAGCTTGGCCGGGACAAGGTCCTACGAGCAGTACTTC. This sequence encodes CASSLAGTRSYEQYF. Full variable domain (rest looked up from reference TRBV5-8 and TRBJ2-7): EAGVTQSPTHLIKTRGQQATLRCSPISGHTSVYWYQQALGLGLQFLLWYDEGEERNRGNFPPRFSGRQFPNYSSELNVNALELEDSALYLCASSLAGTRSYEQYFGPGTRLTVT.

The V call is TRBV19, the J call TRBJ1-2; 10 bases align to TRBD1. The CDR3 is made up of 18 amino acids. The trim removed 1 base at V and 7 bases at J, leaving 15 bases unmatched. The germline CDR1 and CDR2 sequences are LNHDA and SQIVND (reference sequence). The CDR3 reads CASSIALPDRGIASGYTF. The CDR3 DNA is TGTGCCAGTAGTATAGCCCTCCCGGACAGGGGGATTGCCAGTGGCTACACCTTC. The variable domain in full, with the rest retrieved from reference TRBV19 and TRBJ1-2, is DGGITQSPKYLFRKEGQNVTLSCEQNLNHDAMYWYRQDPGQGLRLIYYSQIVNDFQKGDIAEGYSVSREKKESFPLTVTSAQKNPTAFYLCASSIALPDRGIASGYTFGSGTRLTVV.

V and J are TRBV18 and TRBJ2-3, with 10 bases lining up with TRBD2. The CDR3 consists of 16 residues. CDR1 and CDR2 (germline): KGHSH, LQKENI. The junction had 4 bases not matched to a gene; V was cut back by 2 bases and J by 2 bases. CDR3: CASSPTSGRVTDTQYF. The DNA for the CDR3 is TGTGCCAGCTCACCAACCAGCGGGAGGGTCACAGATACGCAGTATTTT. The full variable domain, rest sourced from reference TRBV18 and TRBJ2-3, is NAGVMQNPRHLVRRRGQEARLRCSPMKGHSHVYWYRQLPEEGLKFMVYLQKENIIDESGMPKERFSAEFPKEGPSILRIQQVVRGDSAAYFCASSPTSGRVTDTQYFGPGTRLTVL.

The gene calls are TRBV18 and TRBJ1-1, with 8 bases matching TRBD1. The V segment lost 3 bases and the J segment 4 bases; nucleotides outside the gene matches: 7. The germline V gene encodes CDR1 KGHSH and CDR2 LQKENI. CDR3 size: 15 residues. DNA of the CDR3: TGTGCCAGCTCACCGCGGACAGGGATCGGCACTGAAGCTTTCTTT. Residues: CASSPRTGIGTEAFF.

This chain links TRBV5-1 with TRBJ1-2, with TRBD1 identical over 7 bases. The ends lost 0 bases at V and 4 bases at J; junction bases unmatched: 3. Looked up from germline, CDR1 is SGHRS and CDR2 is YFSETQ. The CDR3 contains 14 residues. CDR3 amino acids: CASSLVPGGYGYTF. DNA for the CDR3: TGCGCCAGCAGCTTGGTTCCAGGGGGCTATGGCTACACCTTC.

The chain carries TRBV5-1 and TRBJ2-7; 10 bases match TRBD1. The CDR3 has 13 residues. J gave up 7 bases and V 0 bases, and 1 base lay outside the gene matches. Germline-derived CDR1 and CDR2 are SGHRS and YFSETQ. This CDR3 is CASSLGTGGEQYF. The CDR3, as DNA: TGCGCCAGCAGCTTGGGGACAGGGGGTGAGCAGTACTTC.

J is TRBJ1-5 and V is TRBV10-2, with 9 bases matching TRBD1. The germline CDR1 and CDR2 sequences are WSHSY and SAAADI. The trim removed 4 bases at V and 7 bases at J, leaving 5 bases unmatched. The CDR3 runs 14 residues. The CDR3 protein is CASSADRGRQPQHF. CDR3 DNA sequence: TGCGCCAGCAGTGCGGACAGGGGACGACAGCCCCAGCATTTT.

This clone was observed a handful of times. J is TRBJ1-3 and V is TRBV7-8; D may be TRBD1 (5 bases). The V end lost 0 bases, the J end lost 2 bases, and 8 bases lay between the germline ends. The CDR3 is 15 residues long. Germline V gives CDR1 SGHVS, CDR2 FQNEAQ. This chain's CDR3 is CASSLALTAGNTIYF. In DNA, the CDR3 is TGTGCCAGCAGCTTAGCCCTGACAGCTGGAAACACCATATATTTT. Complete variable domain (other parts from reference TRBV7-8 and TRBJ1-3): GAGVSQSPRYKVAKRGQDVALRCDPISGHVSLFWYQQALGQGPEFLTYFQNEAQLDKSGLPSDRFFAERPEGSVSTLKIQRTQQEDSAVYLCASSLALTAGNTIYFGEGSWLTVV.

The rearrangement links TRBV5-1 to TRBJ2-5; tentatively, D is TRBD1 (5 bases). The ends were cut back, 7 bases at V and 1 base at J, with 17 bases in the middle. The CDR3 sequence is 15 residues long. Germline assignment: CDR1 SGHRS and CDR2 YFSETQ. This CDR3 is CASARVAVRQETQYF. The DNA for the CDR3 is TGCGCCAGCGCCAGGGTGGCGGTACGCCAAGAGACCCAGTACTTC. Together with reference TRBV5-1 and TRBJ2-5, the CDR3 gives the full variable domain: KAGVTQTPRYLIKTRGQQVTLSCSPISGHRSVSWYQQTPGQGLQFLFEYFSETQRNKGNFPGRFSGRQFSNSRSEMNVSTLELGDSALYLCASARVAVRQETQYFGPGTRLLVL.

This rearrangement joins TRBV5-1 to TRBJ1-1, with D possibly matching TRBD1 (6 bases). Trimming shortened V by 5 bases and J by 4 bases, and 15 bases separated the two germline ends. Germline-derived CDR1 and CDR2 are SGHRS and YFSETQ. This CDR3 spans 14 amino acids. This CDR3 is CASSGRGGGTEAFF. As DNA, the CDR3 is TGCGCCAGCAGTGGGAGGGGGGGCGGCACTGAAGCTTTCTTT. The variable domain in full, completed from reference TRBV5-1 and TRBJ1-1, reads KAGVTQTPRYLIKTRGQQVTLSCSPISGHRSVSWYQQTPGQGLQFLFEYFSETQRNKGNFPGRFSGRQFSNSRSEMNVSTLELGDSALYLCASSGRGGGTEAFFGQGTRLTVV.

The rearrangement links TRBV4-2 to TRBJ2-5; TRBD2 matches 11 bases. Unmatched junction bases numbered 1, after V lost 1 base and J lost 0 bases. The germline V gene has CDR1 LGHNA and CDR2 YNFKEQ. The CDR3 length is 16 residues. The CDR3 DNA reads as TGTGCCAGCAGCCAAGGACTAGCGGGGAACCAAGAGACCCAGTACTTC. Protein: CASSQGLAGNQETQYF.

The chain is built from TRBV4-1 and TRBJ2-1; 11 nucleotides line up with TRBD2. V was pared by 2 bases and J by 1 base, with 4 bases of the junction left unmatched. CDR3 length equals 17 residues. Germline V gives CDR1 MGHRA, CDR2 YSYEKL. CDR3 DNA: TGCGCCAGCAGCCAACCACTAGCGGGGGTTTCCTACAATGAGCAGTTCTTC. This translates into CASSQPLAGVSYNEQFF.

V is TRBV6-1 and J is TRBJ1-2; D gene uncertain. The V end lost 3 bases, the J end lost 7 bases, and 9 bases lay between the germline ends. The CDR3 contains 12 residues. CDR1 is MNHNS, CDR2 SASEGT, per germline. Here the CDR3 reads CASSDRIGGYTF. In DNA, the CDR3 is TGTGCCAGCAGTGACAGGATAGGTGGCTACACCTTC.

This sequence joins TRBV29-1 and TRBJ2-1; 12 nucleotides align to TRBD2. Losses at the gene ends were 7 bases for V and 3 bases for J; bases not matched to a gene: 13. Germline CDR1 is SQVTM and CDR2 is ANQGSEA. The CDR3 consists of 17 residues. DNA of the CDR3: TGCAGCGCTACGTTGACTAGCGGGAGCGATAACTACAATGAGCAGTTCTTC. It yields the protein CSATLTSGSDNYNEQFF.

This chain uses TRBV19 with TRBJ1-4; TRBD1 matches 7 bases. Germline trimming cut 4 bases from V and 8 bases from J; bases unmatched to any gene: 10. This CDR3 spans 15 amino acids. Germline CDR1 reads LNHDA; CDR2 reads SQIVND (reference sequence). CDR3 nucleotide sequence: TGTGCCAGTAGTACCGGACAGGCGGGGAGGGAAAAACTGTTTTTT. It encodes CASSTGQAGREKLFF.

V and J are TRBV2 and TRBJ1-1; a weak D match, TRBD1 (6 bases). This CDR3 spans 12 amino acids. Germline values: CDR1 SNHLY, CDR2 FYNNEI. V was pared by 10 bases and J by 5 bases, with 14 bases between. Here the CDR3 reads CAILSGDTEAFF. CDR3 in DNA: TGTGCCATCCTCTCAGGGGATACTGAAGCTTTCTTT.

The chain joins TRBV10-3 to TRBJ1-2; the D is unclear. Trimming took 4 bases from V and 4 from J, leaving 10 bases between them. This CDR3 has 13 amino acids. In germline, CDR1 is ENHRY, CDR2 SYGVKD. CDR3 in amino acids: CAISVGSIYGYTF. The CDR3, as DNA: TGTGCCATCAGTGTCGGGTCTATCTATGGCTACACCTTC.

This clone was detected only a few times. The J gene is TRBJ2-1, the V gene TRBV25-1; 9 positions match TRBD2. J lost 5 bases, V lost 4 bases, and 6 bases had no gene match. Per germline, CDR1 MGHDK and CDR2 SYGVNS. The CDR3 runs to 15 residues. CDR3 bases: TGTGCCAGCAGTGGGGCTAGCGGGATCCACAATGAGCAGTTCTTC. Amino acids: CASSGASGIHNEQFF.

The genes are TRBV2 and TRBJ2-1, with 8 positions matching TRBD1. This CDR3 has 13 residues. Trimming took 7 bases from V and 7 from J; bases not matched to a gene: 6. Per germline, CDR1 SNHLY and CDR2 FYNNEI. CDR3 nucleotides: TGTGCCAGCACCAATGACAGGGGAAATGAGCAGTTCTTC. Its translation is CASTNDRGNEQFF.